This T cell receptor (beta chain) was captured in a study of blood T cell repertoires in COVID-19. This CDR3 contains 15 residues. Trimming stripped 2 bases from V and 3 bases from J, with 14 bases between. Germline assignment: CDR1 SNHLY and CDR2 FYNNEI. The assay was immunoSEQ multiplex PCR, and TCRdb's table has in-frame clones only and misses some. This table holds 200,000 or so clones, approximately 86% found once. The chain uses TRBV2 and TRBJ2-7, with D possibly TRBD1 on 5 matching bases. This sequence was found in a man aged 70-80 years with active or convalescent COVID-19. Material for sequencing was peripheral blood. Here the CDR3 DNA reads TGTGCCAGCAGTGAATTGACAGTAAAAAGCTACGAGCAGTACTTC. Protein: CASSELTVKSYEQYF.